This T cell receptor beta chain appears in the sequencing data of a study of OX40 agonist ivuxolimab in advanced cancers. Overall study: The treatment was a fully human IgG2 OX40 agonist, ivuxolimab. One hepatocellular carcinoma and a couple of cutaneous melanoma patients partially responded. Males comprised 82.7% of the group, whose mean age was around 62 years (range about 20 to 85).

The V end was cut by 5 bases, the J end by 5 bases, with 27 bases between. There are 18 residues in the CDR3. Germline values: CDR1 MRHNA, CDR2 SNTAGT. Libraries were prepared by immunoSEQ multiplex PCR; TCRdb keeps only in-frame clonotypes and omits some of them. Of 25,000 or so clones listed, 73% were seen once; the top ten hold under 20%. The genes are TRBV6-4 and TRBJ1-2; D is perhaps TRBD1 (6 bases). The TCR sequence derives from an adult with an advanced solid tumor such as melanoma, head and neck, liver or kidney cancer. Sample: CD4+ or CD8+ T cells sorted from blood, taken in a trial of the OX40 agonist ivuxolimab. Here the CDR3 reads CASSKTQGIGVRVYGYTF. Written as DNA, the CDR3 is TGTGCCAGCAGTAAAACCCAGGGGATAGGAGTAAGGGTGTATGGCTACACCTTC.